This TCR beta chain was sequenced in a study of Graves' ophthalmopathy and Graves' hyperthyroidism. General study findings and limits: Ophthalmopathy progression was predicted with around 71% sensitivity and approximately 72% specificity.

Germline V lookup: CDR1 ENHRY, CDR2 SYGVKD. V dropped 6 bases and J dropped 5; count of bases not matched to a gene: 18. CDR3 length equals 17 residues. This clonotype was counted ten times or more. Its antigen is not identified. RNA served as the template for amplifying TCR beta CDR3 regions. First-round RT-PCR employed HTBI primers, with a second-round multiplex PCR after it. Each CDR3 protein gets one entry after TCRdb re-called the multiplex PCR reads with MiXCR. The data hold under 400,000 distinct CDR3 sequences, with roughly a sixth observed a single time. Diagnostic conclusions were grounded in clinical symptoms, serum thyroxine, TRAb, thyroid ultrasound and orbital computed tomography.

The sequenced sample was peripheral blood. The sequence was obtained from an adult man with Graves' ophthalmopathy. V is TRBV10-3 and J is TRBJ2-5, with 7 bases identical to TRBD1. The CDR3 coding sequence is TGTGCCATCAGCCAGGGACAGCGGCGAAAGGCATCGGAGACCCAGTACTTC. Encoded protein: CAISQGQRRKASETQYF.